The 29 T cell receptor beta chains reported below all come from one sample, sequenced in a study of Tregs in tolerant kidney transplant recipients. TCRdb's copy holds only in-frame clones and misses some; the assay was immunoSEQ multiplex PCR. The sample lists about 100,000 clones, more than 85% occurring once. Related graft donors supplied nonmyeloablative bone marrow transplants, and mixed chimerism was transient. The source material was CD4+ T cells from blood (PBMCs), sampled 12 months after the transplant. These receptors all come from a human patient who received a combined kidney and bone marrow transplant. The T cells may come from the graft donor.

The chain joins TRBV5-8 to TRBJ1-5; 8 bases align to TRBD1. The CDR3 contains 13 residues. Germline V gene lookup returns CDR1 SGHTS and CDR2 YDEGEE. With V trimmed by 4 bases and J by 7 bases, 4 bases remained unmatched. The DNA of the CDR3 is TGTGCCAGCAGCCGGAGGACAGGGCAGCCCCAGCATTTT. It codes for CASSRRTGQPQHF. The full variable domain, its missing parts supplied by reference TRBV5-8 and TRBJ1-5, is EAGVTQSPTHLIKTRGQQATLRCSPISGHTSVYWYQQALGLGLQFLLWYDEGEERNRGNFPPRFSGRQFPNYSSELNVNALELEDSALYLCASSRRTGQPQHFGDGTRLSIL.

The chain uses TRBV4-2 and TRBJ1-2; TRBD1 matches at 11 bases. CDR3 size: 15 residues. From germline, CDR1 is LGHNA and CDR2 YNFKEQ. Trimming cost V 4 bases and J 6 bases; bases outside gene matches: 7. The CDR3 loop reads CASSPIGTGGNGYTF. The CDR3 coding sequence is TGTGCCAGCAGCCCCATCGGGACAGGGGGTAATGGCTACACCTTC.

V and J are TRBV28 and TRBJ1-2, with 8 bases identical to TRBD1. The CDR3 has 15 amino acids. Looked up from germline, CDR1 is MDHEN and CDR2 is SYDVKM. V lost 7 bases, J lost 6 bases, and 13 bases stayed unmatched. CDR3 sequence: CASTTNRDRFHGYTF. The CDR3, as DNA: TGTGCCAGCACCACTAACCGGGACAGGTTCCATGGCTACACCTTC.

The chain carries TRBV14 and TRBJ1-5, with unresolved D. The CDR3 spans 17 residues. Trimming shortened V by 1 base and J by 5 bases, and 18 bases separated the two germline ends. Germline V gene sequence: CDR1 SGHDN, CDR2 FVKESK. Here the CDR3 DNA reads TGTGCCAGCAGCCAAGTCTGCGGCGGTTTACGGGATCAGCCCCAGCATTTT. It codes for CASSQVCGGLRDQPQHF.

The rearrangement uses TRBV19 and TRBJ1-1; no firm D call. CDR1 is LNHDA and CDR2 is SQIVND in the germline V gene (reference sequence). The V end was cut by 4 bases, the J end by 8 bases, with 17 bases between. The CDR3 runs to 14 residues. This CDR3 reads CASSNTRYNKEAFF. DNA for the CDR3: TGTGCCAGTAGTAATACACGATATAATAAAGAAGCTTTCTTT.

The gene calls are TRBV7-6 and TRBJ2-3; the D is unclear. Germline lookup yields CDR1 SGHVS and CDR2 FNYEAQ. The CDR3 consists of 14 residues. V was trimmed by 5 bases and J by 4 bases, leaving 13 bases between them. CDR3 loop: CASSRSRLPDTQYF. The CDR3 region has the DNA TGTGCCAGCAGCCGGTCCCGGTTGCCAGATACGCAGTATTTT.

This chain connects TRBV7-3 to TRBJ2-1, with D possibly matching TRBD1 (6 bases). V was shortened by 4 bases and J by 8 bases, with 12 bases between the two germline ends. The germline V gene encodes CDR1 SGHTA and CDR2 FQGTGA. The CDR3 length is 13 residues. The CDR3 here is CASSSTGTHEQFF. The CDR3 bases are TGTGCCAGCAGCTCCACAGGGACCCATGAGCAGTTCTTC.

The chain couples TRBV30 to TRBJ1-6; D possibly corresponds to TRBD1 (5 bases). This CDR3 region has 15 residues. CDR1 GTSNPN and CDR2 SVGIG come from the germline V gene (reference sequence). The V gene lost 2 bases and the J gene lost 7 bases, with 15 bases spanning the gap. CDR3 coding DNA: TGTGCCTGGAGTTTACGGCGGACAAAGAATTCACCCCTCCACTTT. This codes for CAWSLRRTKNSPLHF. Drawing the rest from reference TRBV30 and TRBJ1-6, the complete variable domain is SQTIHQWPATLVQPVGSPLSLECTVEGTSNPNLYWYRQAAGRGLQLLFYSVGIGQISSEVPQNLSASRPQDRQFILSSKKLLLSDSGFYLCAWSLRRTKNSPLHFGNGTRLTVT.

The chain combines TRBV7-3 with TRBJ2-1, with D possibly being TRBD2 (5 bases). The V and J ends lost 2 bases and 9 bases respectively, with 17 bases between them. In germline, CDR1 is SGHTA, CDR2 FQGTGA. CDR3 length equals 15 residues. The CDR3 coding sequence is TGTGCCAGCAGCTTACGATATGAGGGTTATAGTGAGCAGTTCTTC. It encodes CASSLRYEGYSEQFF. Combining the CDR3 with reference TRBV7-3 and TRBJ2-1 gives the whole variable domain GAGVSQTPSNKVTEKGKYVELRCDPISGHTALYWYRQSLGQGPEFLIYFQGTGAADDSGLPNDRFFAVRPEGSVSTLKIQRTERGDSAVYLCASSLRYEGYSEQFFGPGTRLTVL.

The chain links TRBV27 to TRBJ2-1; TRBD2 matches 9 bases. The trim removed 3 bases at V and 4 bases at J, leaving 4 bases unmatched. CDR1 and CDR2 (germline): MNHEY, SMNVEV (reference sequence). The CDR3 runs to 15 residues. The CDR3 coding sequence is TGTGCCAGCAGTTTTCTAGCGGGACTTTACAATGAGCAGTTCTTC. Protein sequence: CASSFLAGLYNEQFF.

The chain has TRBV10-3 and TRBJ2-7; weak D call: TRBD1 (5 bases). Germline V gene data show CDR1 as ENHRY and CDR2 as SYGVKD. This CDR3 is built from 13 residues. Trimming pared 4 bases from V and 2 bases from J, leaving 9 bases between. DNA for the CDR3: TGTGCCATCAGTGCGACAGTTCCCTACGAGCAGTACTTC. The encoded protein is CAISATVPYEQYF.

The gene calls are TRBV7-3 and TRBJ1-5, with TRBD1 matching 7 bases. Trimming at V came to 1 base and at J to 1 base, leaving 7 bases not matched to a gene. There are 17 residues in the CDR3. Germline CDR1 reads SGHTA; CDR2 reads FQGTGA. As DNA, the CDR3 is TGTGCCAGCAGCTTAAACTCTCCAGGGGGGAGCAATCAGCCCCAGCATTTT. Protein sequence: CASSLNSPGGSNQPQHF. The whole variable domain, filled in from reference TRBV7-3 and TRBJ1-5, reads GAGVSQTPSNKVTEKGKYVELRCDPISGHTALYWYRQSLGQGPEFLIYFQGTGAADDSGLPNDRFFAVRPEGSVSTLKIQRTERGDSAVYLCASSLNSPGGSNQPQHFGDGTRLSIL.

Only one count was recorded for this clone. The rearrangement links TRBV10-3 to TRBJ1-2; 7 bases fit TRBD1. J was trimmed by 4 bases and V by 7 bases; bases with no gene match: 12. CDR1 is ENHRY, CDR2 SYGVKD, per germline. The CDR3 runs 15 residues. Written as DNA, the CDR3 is TGTGCCATCACAGAGTCGAGGGGGCGCGGCTATGGCTACACCTTC. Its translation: CAITESRGRGYGYTF.

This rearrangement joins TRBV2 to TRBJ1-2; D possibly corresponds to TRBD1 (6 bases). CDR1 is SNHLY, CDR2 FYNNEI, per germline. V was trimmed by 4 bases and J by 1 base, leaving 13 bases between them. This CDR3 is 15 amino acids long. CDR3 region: CASSGGQGNNYGYTF. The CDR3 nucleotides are TGTGCCAGCAGTGGAGGCCAGGGGAATAACTATGGCTACACCTTC. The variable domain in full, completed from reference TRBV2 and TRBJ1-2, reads EPEVTQTPSHQVTQMGQEVILRCVPISNHLYFYWYRQILGQKVEFLVSFYNNEISEKSEIFDDQFSVERPDGSNFTLKIRSTKLEDSAMYFCASSGGQGNNYGYTFGSGTRLTVV.

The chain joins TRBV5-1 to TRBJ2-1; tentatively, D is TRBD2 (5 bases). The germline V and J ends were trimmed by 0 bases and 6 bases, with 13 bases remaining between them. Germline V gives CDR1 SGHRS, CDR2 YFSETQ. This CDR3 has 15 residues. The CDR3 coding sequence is TGCGCCAGCAGCTTGGGTTGGGGAGCGGTCAATGAGCAGTTCTTC. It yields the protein CASSLGWGAVNEQFF.

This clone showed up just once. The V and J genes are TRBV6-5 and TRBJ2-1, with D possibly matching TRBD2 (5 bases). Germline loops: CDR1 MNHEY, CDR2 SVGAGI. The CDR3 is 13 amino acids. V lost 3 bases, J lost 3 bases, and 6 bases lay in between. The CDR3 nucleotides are TGTGCCAGCAGTTATAGCGTCTACAATGAGCAGTTCTTC. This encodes CASSYSVYNEQFF.

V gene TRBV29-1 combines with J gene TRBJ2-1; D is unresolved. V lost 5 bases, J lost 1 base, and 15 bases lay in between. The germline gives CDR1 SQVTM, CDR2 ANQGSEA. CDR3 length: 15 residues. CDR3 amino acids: CSVIPQVGSYNEQFF. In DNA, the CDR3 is TGCAGCGTTATACCCCAGGTAGGTTCCTACAATGAGCAGTTCTTC.

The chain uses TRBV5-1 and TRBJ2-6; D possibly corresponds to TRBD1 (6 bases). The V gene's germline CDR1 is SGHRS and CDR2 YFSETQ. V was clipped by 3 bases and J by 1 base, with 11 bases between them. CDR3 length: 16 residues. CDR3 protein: CASSSGQISGANVLTF. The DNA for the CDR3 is TGCGCCAGCAGCTCAGGACAGATTTCTGGGGCCAACGTCCTGACTTTC.

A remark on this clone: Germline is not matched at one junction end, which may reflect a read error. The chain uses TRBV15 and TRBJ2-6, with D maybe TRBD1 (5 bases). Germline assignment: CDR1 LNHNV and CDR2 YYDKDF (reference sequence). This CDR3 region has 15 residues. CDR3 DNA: TGTGCCACCAGCAGAGATACGTCTGGGGCCAACGTCCCGACTTTC. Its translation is CATSRDTSGANVPTF.

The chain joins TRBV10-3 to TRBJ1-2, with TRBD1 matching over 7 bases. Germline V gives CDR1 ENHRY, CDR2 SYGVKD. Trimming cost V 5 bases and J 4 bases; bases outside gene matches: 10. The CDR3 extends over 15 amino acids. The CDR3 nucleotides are TGTGCCATCAGTAACCAGGGGGATCGGAGCTATGGCTACACCTTC. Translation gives CAISNQGDRSYGYTF.

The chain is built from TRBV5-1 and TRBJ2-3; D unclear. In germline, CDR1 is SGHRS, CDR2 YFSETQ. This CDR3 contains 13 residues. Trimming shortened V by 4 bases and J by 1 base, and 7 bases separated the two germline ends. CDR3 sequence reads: CASSLGRTDTQYF. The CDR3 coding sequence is TGCGCCAGCAGCCTTGGGCGCACAGATACGCAGTATTTT.

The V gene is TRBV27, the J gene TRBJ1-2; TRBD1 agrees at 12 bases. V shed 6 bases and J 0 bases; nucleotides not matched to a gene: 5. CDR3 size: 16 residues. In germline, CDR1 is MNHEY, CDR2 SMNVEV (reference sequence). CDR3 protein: CASSRDRGRSNYGYTF. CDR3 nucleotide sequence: TGTGCCAGCAGCCGGGACAGGGGGCGTTCTAACTATGGCTACACCTTC.

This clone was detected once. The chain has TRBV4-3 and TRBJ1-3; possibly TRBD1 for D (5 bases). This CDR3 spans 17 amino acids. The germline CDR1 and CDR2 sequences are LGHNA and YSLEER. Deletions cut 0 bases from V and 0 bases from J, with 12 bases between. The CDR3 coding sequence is TGCGCCAGCAGCCAAGAAGCACAGGCGATCTCTGGAAACACCATATATTTT. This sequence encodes CASSQEAQAISGNTIYF.

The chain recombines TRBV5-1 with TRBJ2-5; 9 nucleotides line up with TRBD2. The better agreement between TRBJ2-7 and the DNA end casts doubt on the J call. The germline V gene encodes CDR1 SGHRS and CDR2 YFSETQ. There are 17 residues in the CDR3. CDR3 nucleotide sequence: TGCGCCAGCAGCTTGGCTAGCGGGGTAGGCTATTTCTACGAGCAGTACTTC. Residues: CASSLASGVGYFYEQYF.

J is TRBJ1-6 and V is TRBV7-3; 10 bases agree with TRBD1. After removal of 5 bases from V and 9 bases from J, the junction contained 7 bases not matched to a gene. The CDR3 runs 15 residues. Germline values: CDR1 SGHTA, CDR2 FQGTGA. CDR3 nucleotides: TGTGCCAGCAGCCCAGGACAGGGGGGATTTTCACCCCTCCACTTT. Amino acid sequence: CASSPGQGGFSPLHF.

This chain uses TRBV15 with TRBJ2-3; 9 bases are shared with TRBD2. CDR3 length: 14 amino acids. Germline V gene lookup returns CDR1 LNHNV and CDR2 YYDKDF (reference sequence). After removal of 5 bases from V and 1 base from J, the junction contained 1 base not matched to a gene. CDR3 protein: CATSQRGGTDTQYF. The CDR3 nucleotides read TGTGCCACCAGCCAGCGGGGGGGCACAGATACGCAGTATTTT.

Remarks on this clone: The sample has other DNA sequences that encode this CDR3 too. The CDR3 loop is CASSPTGGVTEAFF. The CDR3 DNA follows: TGTGCCAGCTCACCTACAGGGGGCGTCACTGAAGCTTTCTTT. The rearrangement links TRBV18 to TRBJ1-1; 9 nucleotides match TRBD1. Trimming took 3 bases from V and 4 from J; bases not matched to a gene: 3. Germline V gene lookup returns CDR1 KGHSH and CDR2 LQKENI. CDR3 length equals 14 residues.

CDR3 in amino acids: CATSHSSTDTQYF. The CDR3 DNA follows: TGTGCCACCTCTCACTCTAGCACAGATACGCAGTATTTT. The chain couples TRBV10-3 to TRBJ2-3; no clear D gene. The CDR3 is 13 amino acids. The V end lost 10 bases, the J end lost 0 bases, and 11 bases lay between the germline ends. CDR1 and CDR2 (germline): ENHRY, SYGVKD.

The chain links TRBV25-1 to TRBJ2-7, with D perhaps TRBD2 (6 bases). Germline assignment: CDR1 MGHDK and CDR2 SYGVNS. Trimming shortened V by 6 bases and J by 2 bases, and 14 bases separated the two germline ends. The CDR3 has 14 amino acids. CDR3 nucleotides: TGTGCCAGCAGCCCCGGGACTTCAGCCTACGAGCAGTACTTC. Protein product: CASSPGTSAYEQYF.